These 22 T cell receptor beta chains came from one sample sequenced in a study of T cells after yellow fever vaccination. MiXCR was run by TCRdb on the 5' RACE reads, yielding one entry per CDR3 protein. The sample yields just under 600,000 distinct CDR3 sequences, 13% seen once. The sample was PBMCs, taken on the day of the yellow fever booster vaccination. The receptors were sampled from a man under 40 who received the YFV17D yellow fever vaccine.

This clonotype was seen more than once but under ten times. This chain connects TRBV12-3 or TRBV12-4 to TRBJ2-7; D unclear. The CDR3 is 12 residues long. The V end lost 6 bases, the J end lost 6 bases, and 12 bases lay between the germline ends. CDR3 sequence (DNA): TGTGCCAGCAGCCCTGGGGTTGTCGAGCAGTACTTC. It codes for CASSPGVVEQYF.

This clonotype was detected ten times or more. The J gene is TRBJ2-1, the V gene TRBV3-1; D call uncertain. Trimming left V 0 bases short and J 2 bases short, with 11 bases between. Germline lookup yields CDR1 LGHDT and CDR2 YNNKEL (reference sequence). The CDR3 runs to 16 residues. The CDR3 coding sequence is TGTGCCAGCAGCCAAGAGGGCAAGGGTACCTACAATGAGCAGTTCTTC. Encoded protein: CASSQEGKGTYNEQFF.

The rearrangement links TRBV4-3 to TRBJ2-3; 11 bases are shared with TRBD2. Trimming removed 5 bases from V and 3 bases from J; junction bases left unmatched: 4. Germline CDR1 LGHNA, CDR2 YSLEER. The CDR3 is 15 residues long. CDR3 sequence: CASSTRTSGTDTQYF. The CDR3, as DNA: TGCGCCAGCAGCACCCGGACTAGCGGGACAGATACGCAGTATTTT.

This clonotype was observed a handful of times. The chain uses TRBV23-1 and TRBJ2-2; D ambiguous. TRBV23-1 is treated as an ORF (open reading frame) with a function not yet certain. The CDR3 runs to 16 residues. Trimming left V 0 bases short and J 5 bases short, with 13 bases between. The CDR3 reads CASSQSKQVRTGELFF. The CDR3 DNA is TGCGCCAGCAGTCAATCGAAGCAGGTCCGAACCGGGGAGCTGTTTTTT.

The CDR3 loop reads CASSLAPPGQGGETQYF. CDR3 in DNA: TGCGCCAGCAGCTTGGCCCCTCCGGGACAGGGAGGGGAGACCCAGTACTTC. The chain combines TRBV5-1 with TRBJ2-5; 9 nucleotides match TRBD1. After removal of 0 bases from V and 5 bases from J, the junction contained 11 bases not matched to a gene. The CDR3 length is 17 residues. The germline CDR1 and CDR2 sequences are SGHRS and YFSETQ.

This clonotype has just a few counts. V usage is TRBV18 and J usage is TRBJ1-5, with 8 nucleotides matching TRBD1. Trimming at V came to 3 bases and at J to 7 bases, leaving 2 bases not matched to a gene. This CDR3 region has 13 residues. Germline V CDR1 and CDR2: KGHSH, LQKENI. In DNA, the CDR3 is TGTGCCAGCTCACCCCAGGGGGCCCAGCCCCAGCATTTT. The encoded protein is CASSPQGAQPQHF.

The chain is built from TRBV10-3 and TRBJ2-2; TRBD2 agrees at 7 bases. With 0 bases clipped from V and 2 bases from J, the junction kept 12 bases outside the gene matches. The CDR3 has 19 residues. Germline assignment: CDR1 ENHRY and CDR2 SYGVKD. CDR3 nucleotides: TGTGCCATCAGTGAGTCGTTTTTACTAGCGACGGCAAACACCGGGGAGCTGTTTTTT. Translated: CAISESFLLATANTGELFF.

This clonotype turned up a few times. The chain links TRBV18 to TRBJ2-1; D not resolved. The V and J ends lost 1 base and 4 bases respectively, with 8 bases between them. The CDR3 spans 14 residues. The germline CDR1 and CDR2 sequences are KGHSH and LQKENI. The CDR3, as DNA: TGTGCCAGCTCACCACGTATAGAATACAATGAGCAGTTCTTC. It specifies CASSPRIEYNEQFF.

The chain carries TRBV7-2 and TRBJ1-1; no firm D call. The CDR3 covers 13 residues. Germline V CDR1 and CDR2: SGHTA, FQGNSA. Trimming cost V 2 bases and J 3 bases, with 7 bases left between them. Written as DNA, the CDR3 is TGTGCCAGCAGCTTAATGTTGTACACTGAAGCTTTCTTT. It specifies CASSLMLYTEAFF.

The V and J genes are TRBV27 and TRBJ2-1; D call uncertain. The CDR3 has 13 residues. V dropped 5 bases and J dropped 6 bases, with 11 bases sitting between them. Germline V gives CDR1 MNHEY, CDR2 SMNVEV (reference sequence). The CDR3 DNA is TGTGCCAGCAGTCCCTGGGCCATCAATGAGCAGTTCTTC. It translates to CASSPWAINEQFF.

In its sample, this clonotype was seen a few times. The J gene is TRBJ2-1, the V gene TRBV24-1; 8 bases are shared with TRBD2. The germline V gene encodes CDR1 KGHDR and CDR2 SFDVKD. With 4 bases clipped from V and 9 bases from J, the junction kept 7 bases outside the gene matches. There are 14 residues in the CDR3. The CDR3 sequence is CATSDPLTSGEQFF. The CDR3 region has the DNA TGTGCCACCAGTGACCCTCTTACTAGCGGTGAGCAGTTCTTC.

This chain joins TRBV6-2 or TRBV6-3 and TRBJ2-4; D may correspond to TRBD1 or TRBD2 (5 bases each). The CDR3 is made up of 15 amino acids. Trimming took off 2 bases at V and 5 bases at J, with 13 bases between the two ends. The germline V gene has CDR1 MNHEY and CDR2 SVGEGT. CDR3 residues: CASSYPGTNENIQYF. The CDR3 nucleotides are TGTGCCAGCAGTTACCCCGGGACGAATGAAAACATTCAGTACTTC.

V is TRBV6-5 and J is TRBJ2-5; TRBD1 is a possible D gene (6 bases). Germline lookup yields CDR1 MNHEY and CDR2 SVGAGI. V gave up 5 bases and J gave up 5 bases, with 15 bases separating them. The CDR3 extends over 14 amino acids. This chain's CDR3 is CASSNTGRRETQYF. DNA for the CDR3: TGTGCCAGCAGTAACACAGGGCGGCGGGAGACCCAGTACTTC.

This clonotype turned up a few times. This sequence joins TRBV7-8 and TRBJ2-3, with 12 bases fitting TRBD1. The CDR3 is made up of 15 amino acids. Germline CDR1 reads SGHVS; CDR2 reads FQNEAQ. J gave up 3 bases and V 7 bases, and 5 bases lay outside the gene matches. The CDR3 coding sequence is TGTGCCAGCAAAGGGGGACAGGGGGCAACAGATACGCAGTATTTT. Its translation is CASKGGQGATDTQYF.

J is TRBJ1-6 and V is TRBV30; D unresolved. Trimming removed 4 bases at V and 7 bases at J, with 11 bases between. The germline CDR1 and CDR2 sequences are GTSNPN and SVGIG (reference sequence). The CDR3 extends over 13 amino acids. Here the CDR3 reads CAWNGGANSPLHF. The CDR3 region has the DNA TGTGCCTGGAACGGTGGCGCGAATTCACCCCTCCACTTT.

This chain links TRBV19 with TRBJ2-1, with D possibly matching TRBD1 (6 bases). CDR1 is LNHDA, CDR2 SQIVND, per germline (reference sequence). This CDR3 has 15 amino acids. The V end lost 6 bases, the J end lost 0 bases, and 12 bases lay between the germline ends. As DNA, the CDR3 is TGTGCCAGTAGGGGACAACCGAGCTCCTACAATGAGCAGTTCTTC. Translation gives CASRGQPSSYNEQFF.

The J gene is TRBJ1-2, the V gene TRBV6-6; 7 bases align to TRBD1. The germline CDR1 and CDR2 sequences are MNHNY and SVGAGI (reference sequence). The CDR3 spans 12 residues. With 4 bases clipped from V and 7 bases from J, the junction kept 3 bases outside the gene matches. CDR3 loop: CASSSYRGGYTF. The CDR3, as DNA: TGTGCCAGCAGTTCGTACAGGGGTGGCTACACCTTC.

The V and J genes are TRBV24-1 and TRBJ2-2; D gene ambiguous. Germline CDR1 and CDR2: KGHDR and SFDVKD. This CDR3 contains 12 residues. V lost 4 bases and J lost 4, with 3 bases in between. The CDR3 DNA is TGTGCCACCAGTGACGCCACCGGGGAGCTGTTTTTT. Translation: CATSDATGELFF.

The genes are TRBV7-9 and TRBJ2-7, with 7 bases fitting TRBD2. The CDR3 covers 15 residues. Germline CDR1 and CDR2: SEHNR and FQNEAQ (reference sequence). V gave up 5 bases and J gave up 2 bases; unmatched junction bases: 9. The CDR3 here is CASSPGRGKAYEQYF. In nucleotides, the CDR3 is TGTGCCAGCAGCCCTGGGAGGGGTAAAGCCTACGAGCAGTACTTC.

This chain links TRBV5-1 with TRBJ2-7; 9 bases map to TRBD1. J was trimmed by 5 bases and V by 0 bases; bases with no gene match: 6. Germline V CDR1 and CDR2: SGHRS, YFSETQ. The CDR3 totals 15 residues. The CDR3: CASSLGGQGINEQYF. The CDR3 region has the DNA TGCGCCAGCAGCTTGGGTGGACAGGGGATAAACGAGCAGTACTTC. The full variable domain, its missing parts supplied by reference TRBV5-1 and TRBJ2-7, is KAGVTQTPRYLIKTRGQQVTLSCSPISGHRSVSWYQQTPGQGLQFLFEYFSETQRNKGNFPGRFSGRQFSNSRSEMNVSTLELGDSALYLCASSLGGQGINEQYFGPGTRLTVT.

This clonotype was found many times. This chain links TRBV7-8 with TRBJ2-5, with D unresolved. Trimming stripped 3 bases from V and 4 bases from J, with 9 bases between. The CDR3 has 13 residues. The germline gives CDR1 SGHVS, CDR2 FQNEAQ. CDR3 protein: CASSFSSGETQYF. CDR3 DNA: TGTGCCAGCAGCTTTTCTTCGGGAGAGACCCAGTACTTC.

The rearrangement joins TRBV3-1 to TRBJ1-1; D unclear. V lost 3 bases and J 6 bases, leaving 5 bases between the germline ends. CDR3 length: 11 amino acids. The germline CDR1 and CDR2 sequences are LGHDT and YNNKEL (reference sequence). The CDR3 DNA is TGTGCCAGCAGCCATGATGCTGAAGCTTTCTTT. Translated, it gives CASSHDAEAFF.